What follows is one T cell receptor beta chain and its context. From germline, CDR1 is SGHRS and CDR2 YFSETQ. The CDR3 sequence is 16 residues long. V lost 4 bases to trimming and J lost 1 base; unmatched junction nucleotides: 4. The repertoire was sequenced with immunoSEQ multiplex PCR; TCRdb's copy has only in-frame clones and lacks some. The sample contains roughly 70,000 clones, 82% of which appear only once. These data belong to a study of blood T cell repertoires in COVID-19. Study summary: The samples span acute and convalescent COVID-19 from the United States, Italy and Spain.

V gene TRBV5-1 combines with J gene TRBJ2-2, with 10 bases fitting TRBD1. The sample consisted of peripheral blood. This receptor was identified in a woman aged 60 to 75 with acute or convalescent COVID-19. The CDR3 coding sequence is TGCGCCAGCAGCGCCCGGGACAGGGGGAACACCGGGGAGCTGTTTTTT. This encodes CASSARDRGNTGELFF.